The clone carrying this T cell receptor beta chain was counted once. Its specificity is unknown. CDR3 length equals 17 residues. Germline V gives CDR1 ENHRY, CDR2 SYGVKD. V dropped 7 bases and J dropped 4 bases, with 23 bases sitting between them. Generated by immunoSEQ multiplex PCR, the TCRdb table keeps only in-frame clones and is missing some. The sample includes about 100,000 clones, roughly 87% of them seen just once. This sample stems from a study of graft-versus-host responses after intestinal transplantation. Overall study context: Recipients had transplants, and these were multivisceral, liver-intestinal, or isolated intestinal. Each patient got anti-thymocyte globulin induction, then tacrolimus and steroids for roughly 3 years. Study-wide results and caveats: Some GvH clones were seen earlier in gut or blood, suggesting intestinal origin.

This chain connects TRBV10-3 to TRBJ1-5, with D possibly being TRBD1 (6 bases). The specimen was unstimulated CD4+ T cells sorted from spleen or lymph node cells, collected before transplant. This clonotype was sampled from a human donor who was the organ donor for an intestinal transplant. The CDR3 DNA is TGTGCCATCACCCTATCAAACCAGGGGAAAGAGAATCAGCCCCAGCATTTT. This encodes CAITLSNQGKENQPQHF.